The 11 T cell receptor beta chains reported below all come from one sample, sequenced in a study of cytomegalovirus exposure and HLA in healthy donors (dated by TCRdb to about 2017). Library creation used the immunoSEQ multiplex PCR assay. A mixture of 60 forward primers for TCR Vbeta segments and 13 reverse primers for TCR Jbeta segments was used in the multiplex PCR. Here the immuneACCESS table is served through TCRdb, limited to in-frame sequences with V and J called. Missing clones are a known gap in these copies; in checked studies unresolved V genes cover under half, and the rest lacks a known reason. The sample table shows 200,000 to 250,000 clones, and about 85% are seen once. The top ten clones comprise 1.3% of the sample. Source material: PBMCs. These TCRs come from a human donor in good health.

This chain joins TRBV19 and TRBJ2-3, with 12 bases fitting TRBD2. CDR1 is LNHDA, CDR2 SQIVND, per germline (reference sequence). The CDR3 sequence is 16 residues long. The V gene end was trimmed by 3 bases and the J gene end by 3 bases; junction bases not matched to a gene: 4. The CDR3 nucleotides read TGTGCCAGTAGTATTCGACTAGCGGGAGTAACAGATACGCAGTATTTT. This translates into CASSIRLAGVTDTQYF.

The chain carries TRBV7-2 and TRBJ2-5; TRBD2 aligns across 7 bases. CDR3 length: 16 amino acids. The V gene's germline CDR1 is SGHTA and CDR2 FQGNSA. V gave up 5 bases and J gave up 5 bases; unmatched junction bases: 14. The CDR3 DNA reads TGTGCCAGCAGCAAACACCTAGCGGAAAGAAGGGAGACCCAGTACTTC. Protein sequence: CASSKHLAERRETQYF.

The chain recombines TRBV19 with TRBJ1-2; D gene uncertain. CDR1 and CDR2 (germline): LNHDA, SQIVND (reference sequence). The length of the CDR3 is 16 residues. V dropped 3 bases and J dropped 2 bases, with 16 bases sitting between them. CDR3 coding DNA: TGTGCCAGTAGTATCGTAATGTCACAGACAAACTATGGCTACACCTTC. This gives the protein CASSIVMSQTNYGYTF.

DNA for the CDR3: TGTGCCAGCAGCCAGATGGACAGTGTGATCGGGGAGCTGTTTTTT. This codes for CASSQMDSVIGELFF. The J gene is TRBJ2-2, the V gene TRBV4-2, with D possibly TRBD1 on 6 matching bases. Germline CDR1 LGHNA, CDR2 YNFKEQ. This CDR3 has 15 amino acids. V lost 3 bases and J 7 bases, leaving 15 bases between the germline ends.

The V call is TRBV5-1, the J call TRBJ2-5; 7 nucleotides match TRBD1. This CDR3 comprises 14 residues. Looked up from germline, CDR1 is SGHRS and CDR2 is YFSETQ. Germline trimming cut 4 bases from V and 5 bases from J; bases unmatched to any gene: 8. The CDR3 here is CASSRDRVRETQYF. CDR3 coding DNA: TGCGCCAGCAGCCGTGACAGGGTCCGGGAGACCCAGTACTTC.

The V call is TRBV28, the J call TRBJ1-1, with D perhaps matching TRBD1 (6 bases). Looked up from germline, CDR1 is MDHEN and CDR2 is SYDVKM. V was trimmed by 8 bases and J by 1 base, leaving 23 bases between them. This CDR3 contains 17 residues. The CDR3 reads CASDYRPAGATNTEAFF. The CDR3, as DNA: TGTGCCAGCGATTATCGGCCCGCAGGGGCAACGAACACTGAAGCTTTCTTT.

This clone occurred many times. The chain uses TRBV4-3 and TRBJ2-1; TRBD2 aligns across 11 bases. This CDR3 is built from 16 residues. In germline, CDR1 is LGHNA, CDR2 YSLEER. With V trimmed by 1 base and J by 2 bases, 1 base remained unmatched. For the CDR3, the DNA is TGCGCCAGCAGCCAAGCTAGCGGGGGGACCTACAATGAGCAGTTCTTC. This gives the protein CASSQASGGTYNEQFF.

CDR3 in DNA: TGTGCCAGCAGCTCGGGACTAGCGGGAGGGCCCGGGGAGCTGTTTTTT. Protein product: CASSSGLAGGPGELFF. The chain couples TRBV7-9 to TRBJ2-2; TRBD2 matches at 16 bases. The V gene's germline CDR1 is SEHNR and CDR2 FQNEAQ (reference sequence). Trimming removed 4 bases from V and 6 bases from J; junction bases left unmatched: 2. CDR3 size: 16 residues.

V is TRBV29-1 and J is TRBJ2-5; maybe TRBD2 (6 bases). Germline assignment: CDR1 SQVTM and CDR2 ANQGSEA. V lost 6 bases and J 5 bases, leaving 25 bases between the germline ends. The CDR3 is 16 amino acids. This chain's CDR3 is CSVLAPPGARMETQYF. The CDR3 DNA reads TGCAGCGTCTTGGCCCCCCCGGGAGCGCGAATGGAGACCCAGTACTTC. The entire variable domain, with the rest obtained from reference TRBV29-1 and TRBJ2-5, is as follows: SAVISQKPSRDICQRGTSLTIQCQVDSQVTMMFWYRQQPGQSLTLIATANQGSEATYESGFVIDKFPISRPNLTFSTLTVSNMSPEDSSIYLCSVLAPPGARMETQYFGPGTRLLVL.

This chain joins TRBV13 and TRBJ2-2; 12 bases fit TRBD1. From germline, CDR1 is PRHDT and CDR2 FYEKMQ (reference sequence). With 6 bases clipped from V and 5 bases from J, the junction kept 7 bases outside the gene matches. This CDR3 region has 16 residues. Written as DNA, the CDR3 is TGTGCCAGCAGGCCGAGGGGACAGGGGGCGACCGGGGAGCTGTTTTTT. It specifies CASRPRGQGATGELFF.

This chain uses TRBV5-1 with TRBJ2-5; 7 bases are a match to TRBD2. Germline V gene sequence: CDR1 SGHRS, CDR2 YFSETQ. The CDR3 consists of 16 residues. The junction had 10 bases not matched to a gene; V was cut back by 0 bases and J by 5 bases. The CDR3 reads CASSLGDGEGGETQYF. The CDR3 nucleotides read TGCGCCAGCAGCTTGGGGGACGGAGAGGGAGGGGAGACCCAGTACTTC.